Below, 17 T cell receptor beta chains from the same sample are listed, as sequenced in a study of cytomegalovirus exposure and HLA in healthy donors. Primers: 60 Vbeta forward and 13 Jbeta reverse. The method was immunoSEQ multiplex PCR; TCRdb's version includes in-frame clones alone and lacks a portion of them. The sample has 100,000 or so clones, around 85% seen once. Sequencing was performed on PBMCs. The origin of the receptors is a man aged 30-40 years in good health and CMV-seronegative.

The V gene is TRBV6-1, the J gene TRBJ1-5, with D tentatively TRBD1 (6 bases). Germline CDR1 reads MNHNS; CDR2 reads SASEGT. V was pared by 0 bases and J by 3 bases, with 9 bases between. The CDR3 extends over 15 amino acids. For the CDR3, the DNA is TGTGCCAGCAGTGAAGCGGGGGCTGACAATCAGCCCCAGCATTTT. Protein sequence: CASSEAGADNQPQHF.

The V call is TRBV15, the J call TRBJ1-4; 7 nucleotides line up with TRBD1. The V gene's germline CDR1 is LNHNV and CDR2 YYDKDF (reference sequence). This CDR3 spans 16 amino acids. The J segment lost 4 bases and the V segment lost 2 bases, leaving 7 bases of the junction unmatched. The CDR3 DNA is TGTGCCACCAGCAGAAAGAGACAGGGAAATAATGAAAAACTGTTTTTT. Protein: CATSRKRQGNNEKLFF.

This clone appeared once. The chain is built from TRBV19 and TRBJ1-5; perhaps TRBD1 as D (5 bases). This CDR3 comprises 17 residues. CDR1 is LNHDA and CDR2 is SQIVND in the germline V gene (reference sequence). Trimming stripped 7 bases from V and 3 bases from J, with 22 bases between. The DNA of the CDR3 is TGTGCCAGTACGGGCAGGGCCTCTCTATTGACCAATCAGCCCCAGCATTTT. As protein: CASTGRASLLTNQPQHF.

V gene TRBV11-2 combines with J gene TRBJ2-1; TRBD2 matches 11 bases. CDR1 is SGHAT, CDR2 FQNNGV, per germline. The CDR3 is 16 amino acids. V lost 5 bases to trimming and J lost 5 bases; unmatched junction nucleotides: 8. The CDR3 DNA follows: TGTGCCAGCAGCCCACGTCCGGGACTAGCGGACAATGAGCAGTTCTTC. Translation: CASSPRPGLADNEQFF.

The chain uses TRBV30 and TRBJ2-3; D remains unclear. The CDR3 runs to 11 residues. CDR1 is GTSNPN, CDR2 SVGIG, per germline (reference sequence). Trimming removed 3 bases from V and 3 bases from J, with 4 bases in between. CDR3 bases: TGTGCCTGGAGCCCTACAGATACGCAGTATTTT. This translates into CAWSPTDTQYF.

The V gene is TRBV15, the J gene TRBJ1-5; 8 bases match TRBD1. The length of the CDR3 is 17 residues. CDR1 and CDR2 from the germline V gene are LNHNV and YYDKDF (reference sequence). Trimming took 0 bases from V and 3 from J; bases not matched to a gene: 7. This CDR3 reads CATSRDYRGTSNQPQHF. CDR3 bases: TGTGCCACCAGCAGAGATTACAGGGGGACGTCCAATCAGCCCCAGCATTTT.

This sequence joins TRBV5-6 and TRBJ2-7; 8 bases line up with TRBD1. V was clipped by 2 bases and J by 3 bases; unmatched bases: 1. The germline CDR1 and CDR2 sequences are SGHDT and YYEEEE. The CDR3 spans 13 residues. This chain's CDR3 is CASSFGTGYEQYF. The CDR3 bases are TGTGCCAGCAGCTTTGGGACAGGCTACGAGCAGTACTTC.

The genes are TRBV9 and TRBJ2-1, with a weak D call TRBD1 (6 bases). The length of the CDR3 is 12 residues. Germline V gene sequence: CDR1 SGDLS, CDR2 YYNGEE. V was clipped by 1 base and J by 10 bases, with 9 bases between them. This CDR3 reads CASSVYDREQFF. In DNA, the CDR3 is TGTGCCAGCAGCGTATATGACAGGGAGCAGTTCTTC. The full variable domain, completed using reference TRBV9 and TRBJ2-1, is DSGVTQTPKHLITATGQRVTLRCSPRSGDLSVYWYQQSLDQGLQFLIQYYNGEERAKGNILERFSAQQFPDLHSELNLSSLELGDSALYFCASSVYDREQFFGPGTRLTVL.

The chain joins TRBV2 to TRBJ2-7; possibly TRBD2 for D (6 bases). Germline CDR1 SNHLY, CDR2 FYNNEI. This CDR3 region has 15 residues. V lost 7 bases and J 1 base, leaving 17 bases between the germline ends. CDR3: CASKPLGTGSYEQYF. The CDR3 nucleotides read TGTGCCAGCAAGCCACTCGGGACTGGATCCTACGAGCAGTACTTC.

The CDR3 here is CASSQDGLNNEQFF. CDR3 bases: TGCGCCAGCAGCCAAGATGGACTCAACAATGAGCAGTTCTTC. The rearrangement uses TRBV4-3 and TRBJ2-1, with D maybe TRBD2 (5 bases). This CDR3 comprises 14 residues. V gave up 0 bases and J gave up 5 bases, with 8 bases separating them. Germline CDR1 and CDR2: LGHNA and YSLEER.

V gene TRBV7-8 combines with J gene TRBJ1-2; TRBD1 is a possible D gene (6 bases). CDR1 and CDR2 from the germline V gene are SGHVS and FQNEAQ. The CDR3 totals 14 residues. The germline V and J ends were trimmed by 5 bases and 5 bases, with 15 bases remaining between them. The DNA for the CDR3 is TGTGCCAGCAGCGCCCAGGGCAGGGGTTATGGCTACACCTTC. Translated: CASSAQGRGYGYTF.

The CDR3 DNA follows: TGTGCCAGCAGCGTAGACGGGTTAGAAGAGACCCAGTACTTC. Amino acids: CASSVDGLEETQYF. The chain joins TRBV9 to TRBJ2-5; no definite D call. Between the trimmed V and J ends, which lost 0 bases and 3 bases, there was a span of 9 bases. CDR1 and CDR2 from the germline V gene are SGDLS and YYNGEE. The CDR3 contains 14 residues.

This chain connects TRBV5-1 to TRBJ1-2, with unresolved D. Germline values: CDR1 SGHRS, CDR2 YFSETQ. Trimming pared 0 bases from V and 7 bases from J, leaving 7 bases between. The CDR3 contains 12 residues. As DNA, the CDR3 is TGCGCCAGCAGCTTGGAATACGGTGGCTACACCTTC. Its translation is CASSLEYGGYTF.

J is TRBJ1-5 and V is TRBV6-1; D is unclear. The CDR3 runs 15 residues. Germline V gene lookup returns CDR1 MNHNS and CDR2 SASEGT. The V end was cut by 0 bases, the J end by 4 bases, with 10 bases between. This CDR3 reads CASSEALGGNQPQHF. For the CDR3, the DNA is TGTGCCAGCAGTGAAGCTCTAGGCGGGAATCAGCCCCAGCATTTT.

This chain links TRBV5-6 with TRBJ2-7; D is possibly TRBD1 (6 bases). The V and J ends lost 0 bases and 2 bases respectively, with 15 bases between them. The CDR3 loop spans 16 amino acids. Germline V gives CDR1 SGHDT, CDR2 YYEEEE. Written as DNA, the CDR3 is TGTGCCAGCAGCTTGGCCAAGGTTACAGGGCCCTACGAGCAGTACTTC. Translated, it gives CASSLAKVTGPYEQYF. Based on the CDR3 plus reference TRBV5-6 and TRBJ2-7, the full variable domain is DAGVTQSPTHLIKTRGQQVTLRCSPKSGHDTVSWYQQALGQGPQFIFQYYEEEERQRGNFPDRFSGHQFPNYSSELNVNALLLGDSALYLCASSLAKVTGPYEQYFGPGTRLTVT.

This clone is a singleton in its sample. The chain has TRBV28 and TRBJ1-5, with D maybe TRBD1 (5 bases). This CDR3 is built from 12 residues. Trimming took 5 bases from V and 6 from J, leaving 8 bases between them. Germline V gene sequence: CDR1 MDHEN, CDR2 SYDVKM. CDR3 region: CASSRGGQPQHF. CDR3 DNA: TGTGCCAGCAGTAGGGGAGGTCAGCCCCAGCATTTT.

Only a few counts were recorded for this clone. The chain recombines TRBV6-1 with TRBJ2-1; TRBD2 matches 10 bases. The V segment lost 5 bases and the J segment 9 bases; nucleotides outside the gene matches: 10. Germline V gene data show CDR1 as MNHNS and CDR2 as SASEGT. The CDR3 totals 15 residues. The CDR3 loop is CASSIGTSAFTEQFF. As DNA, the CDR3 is TGTGCCAGCAGTATAGGGACTAGCGCTTTCACTGAGCAGTTCTTC.